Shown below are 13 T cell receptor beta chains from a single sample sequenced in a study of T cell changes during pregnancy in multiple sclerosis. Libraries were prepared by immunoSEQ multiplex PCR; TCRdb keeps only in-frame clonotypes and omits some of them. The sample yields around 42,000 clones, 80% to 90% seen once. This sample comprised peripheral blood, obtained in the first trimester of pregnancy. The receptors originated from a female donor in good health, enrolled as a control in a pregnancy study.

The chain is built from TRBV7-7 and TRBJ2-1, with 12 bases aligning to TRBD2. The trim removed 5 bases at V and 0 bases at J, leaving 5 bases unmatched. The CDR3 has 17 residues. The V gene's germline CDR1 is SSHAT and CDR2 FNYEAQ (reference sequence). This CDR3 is CASSALAGGSSYNEQFF. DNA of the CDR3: TGTGCCAGCAGCGCGCTAGCGGGGGGGAGCTCCTACAATGAGCAGTTCTTC.

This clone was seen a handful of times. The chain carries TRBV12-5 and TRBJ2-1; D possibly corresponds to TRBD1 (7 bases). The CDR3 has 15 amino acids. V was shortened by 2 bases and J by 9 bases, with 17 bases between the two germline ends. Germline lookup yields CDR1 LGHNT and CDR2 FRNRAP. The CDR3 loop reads CASGLHFRGAGEQFF. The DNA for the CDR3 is TGTGCTAGTGGTTTGCACTTCAGGGGGGCAGGTGAGCAGTTCTTC.

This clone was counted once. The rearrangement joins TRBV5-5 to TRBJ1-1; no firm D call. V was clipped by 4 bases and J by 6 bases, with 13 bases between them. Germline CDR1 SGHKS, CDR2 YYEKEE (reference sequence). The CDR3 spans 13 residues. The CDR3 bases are TGTGCCAGCAGCCGGGCCGGGGTCGCTGAAGCTTTCTTT. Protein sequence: CASSRAGVAEAFF.

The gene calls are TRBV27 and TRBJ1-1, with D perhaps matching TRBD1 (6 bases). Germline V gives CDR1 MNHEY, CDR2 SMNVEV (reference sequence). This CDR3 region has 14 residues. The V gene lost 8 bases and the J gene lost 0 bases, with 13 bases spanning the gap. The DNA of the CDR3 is TGTGCCAGCCGCCCAGGGGTAATGAACACTGAAGCTTTCTTT. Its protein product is CASRPGVMNTEAFF.

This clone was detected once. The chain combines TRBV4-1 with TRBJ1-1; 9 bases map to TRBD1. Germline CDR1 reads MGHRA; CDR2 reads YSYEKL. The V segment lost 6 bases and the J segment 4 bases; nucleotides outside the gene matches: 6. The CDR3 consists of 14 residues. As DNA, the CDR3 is TGCGCCAGCAGGCGGGAGACAGGGGGCACTGAAGCTTTCTTT. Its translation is CASRRETGGTEAFF.

CDR3 region: CASSSRERYTEAFF. The CDR3 nucleotides are TGTGCCAGCAGCTCCAGGGAAAGGTACACTGAAGCTTTCTTT. The chain employs TRBV7-8 and TRBJ1-1, with a possible D match to TRBD1 (5 bases). CDR3 length: 14 amino acids. Trimming removed 4 bases at V and 3 bases at J, with 12 bases between. In germline, CDR1 is SGHVS, CDR2 FQNEAQ.

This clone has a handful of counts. CDR3 region: CASSPLAGAGQETQYF. The DNA of the CDR3 is TGCGCCAGCAGCCCCCTAGCGGGGGCTGGGCAAGAGACCCAGTACTTC. The chain employs TRBV4-1 and TRBJ2-5; TRBD2 matches 10 bases. Per germline, CDR1 MGHRA and CDR2 YSYEKL. The CDR3 covers 16 residues. V trimming: 4 bases; J trimming: 2 bases; junction bases outside the gene matches: 7.

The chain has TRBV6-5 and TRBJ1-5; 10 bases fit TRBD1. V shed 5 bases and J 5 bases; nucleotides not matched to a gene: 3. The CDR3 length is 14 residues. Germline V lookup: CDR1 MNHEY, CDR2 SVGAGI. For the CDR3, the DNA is TGTGCCAGCAGTCGTGGGACAGGGGATCAGCCCCAGCATTTT. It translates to CASSRGTGDQPQHF.

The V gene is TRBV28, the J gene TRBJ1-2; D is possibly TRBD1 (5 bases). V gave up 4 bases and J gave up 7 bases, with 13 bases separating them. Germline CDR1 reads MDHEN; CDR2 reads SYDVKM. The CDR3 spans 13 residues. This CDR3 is CASSSTWGGGYTF. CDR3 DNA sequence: TGTGCCAGCAGTTCAACTTGGGGGGGTGGCTACACCTTC.

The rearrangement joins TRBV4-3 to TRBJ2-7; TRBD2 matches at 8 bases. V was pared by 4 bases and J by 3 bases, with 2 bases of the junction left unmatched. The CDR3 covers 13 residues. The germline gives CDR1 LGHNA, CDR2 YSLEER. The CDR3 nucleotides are TGCGCCAGCAGCCTGGGACTAGACTACGAGCAGTACTTC. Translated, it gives CASSLGLDYEQYF.

CDR3 loop: CASRSTGGRETQYF. The CDR3 DNA sequence: TGTGCCAGCAGATCGACAGGGGGACGAGAGACCCAGTACTTC. This chain joins TRBV28 and TRBJ2-5; 9 nucleotides match TRBD1. Germline trimming cut 6 bases from V and 4 bases from J; bases unmatched to any gene: 6. In germline, CDR1 is MDHEN, CDR2 SYDVKM. The CDR3 consists of 14 residues.

CDR3 region: CASSLAVGSYNEQFF. The CDR3 region has the DNA TGCGCCAGCAGCTTGGCCGTCGGGAGTTACAATGAGCAGTTCTTC. V and J are TRBV5-1 and TRBJ2-1; D may be TRBD2 (6 bases). CDR1 is SGHRS and CDR2 is YFSETQ in the germline V gene. The CDR3 is 15 amino acids. V lost 0 bases, J lost 4 bases, and 11 bases lay in between.

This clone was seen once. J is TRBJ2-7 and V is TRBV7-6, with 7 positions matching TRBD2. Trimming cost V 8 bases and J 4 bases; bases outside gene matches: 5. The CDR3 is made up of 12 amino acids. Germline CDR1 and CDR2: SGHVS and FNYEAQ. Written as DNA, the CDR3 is TGTGCCAGCTCAACGGGGGGATACGAGCAGTACTTC. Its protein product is CASSTGGYEQYF.